Only a few counts were recorded for the clone carrying this T cell receptor beta chain. Antigen: not known. The germline V gene has CDR1 DFQATT and CDR2 SNEGSKA (reference sequence). Deletions cut 3 bases from V and 3 bases from J, with 6 bases between. The CDR3 spans 13 residues. This entry is derived from a study of T cells in Graves' hyperthyroidism and ophthalmopathy. Notes on the study in general: A model using 13 V-J features told ophthalmopathy apart from stable hyperthyroidism. Model predictions of ophthalmopathy came a median roughly 6.4 months before onset.

What was amplified from RNA transcripts were TCR beta CDR3 regions. TCR CDR3 underwent first-round RT-PCR with the HTBI primer set. MiXCR, run by TCRdb on the multiplex PCR reads, gives a single entry per CDR3 protein. Among more than 300,000 distinct CDR3 sequences, around 20% were seen once, and the ten largest hold around 40%. The TCR originated in a young man with Graves' ophthalmopathy. This sequence joins TRBV20-1 and TRBJ1-6, with D unclear. Sequences were obtained from blood. CDR3 bases: TGCAGTGCTAGGGCCAGCTATAATTCACCCCTCCACTTT. Residues: CSARASYNSPLHF.